A selection of T cell receptor beta chains follows, all from one sample in a study of T cells after yellow fever vaccination. TCRdb analysed the 5' RACE reads with MiXCR anew, one entry per CDR3 protein. Of about 510,000 distinct CDR3 sequences in the sample, around a fifth were seen once. The sample in question was PBMCs, obtained less than 25 days after the first yellow fever vaccination. Source of these receptors: a man younger than 35 who received the YFV17D yellow fever vaccine. The CDR3 runs from the conserved cysteine through the conserved F or W. Each record gives: clone size, V gene, D gene, J gene, CDR3 DNA, CDR3 protein. The D gene is left open where the match is weak. Size is stated for part of the rows, as once, few or many counts, or as a class when the clone is expanded.

>NA|TRBV7-2|NA|TRBJ2-1
TGTGCCAGCAGCTTAGGGGGTTCCGGCTACAATGAGCAGTTCTTC
CASSLGGSGYNEQFF
>many|TRBV28|NA|TRBJ1-5
TGTGCCAGCAGACAGGGTAGCAATCAGCCCCAGCATTTT
CASRQGSNQPQHF
>NA|TRBV28|TRBD1|TRBJ2-5
TGTGCCAGCAGTTGGCTGACAGGGAACCCAGAGACCCAGTACTTC
CASSWLTGNPETQYF
>NA|TRBV7-2|NA|TRBJ1-6
TGTGCCAGCACCACGGGGATTTCACCCCTCCACTTT
CASTTGISPLHF
>NA|TRBV28|NA|TRBJ2-7
TGTGCCAGCAGCCCCATGGTAACCTACGAGCAGTACTTC
CASSPMVTYEQYF
>NA|TRBV27|NA|TRBJ1-6
TGTGCCAGCAGGTTAGGGGTCCTCTATAATTCACCCCTCCACTTT
CASRLGVLYNSPLHF
>NA|TRBV18|NA|TRBJ1-1
TGTGCCAGCTCACCGGCAGGGACCATGAACACTGAAGCTTTCTTT
CASSPAGTMNTEAFF
>NA|TRBV6-1|TRBD1|TRBJ1-1
TGTGCCAGCAGCCGCCGGACAGGGAACACTGAAGCTTTCTTT
CASSRRTGNTEAFF
>few|TRBV5-1|TRBD2|TRBJ2-2
TGCGCCAGCAGCTTGATTGGCGGGGGGGCCGGCGGGGAGCTGTTTTTT
CASSLIGGGAGGELFF
>few|TRBV6-2/TRBV6-3|NA|TRBJ2-6
TGTGCCAGCTTTAATTTCAGGGGTAGGGGACCCGTCCTGACTTTC
CASFNFRGRGPVLTF
>few|TRBV6-2/TRBV6-3|TRBD1|TRBJ1-1
TGTGCCAGCAGGAGCGGACAGGGCCCCGGTGAAGCTTTCTTT
CASRSGQGPGEAFF
>NA|TRBV5-1|NA|TRBJ1-4
TGCGCCAGCAGCCCCGACTGGGGAGAAAAACTGTTTTTT
CASSPDWGEKLFF
>many|TRBV20-1|NA|TRBJ1-2
TGCAGTGCGTGGACACTCAGGGAGGGCTACACCTTC
CSAWTLREGYTF
>once|TRBV7-6|NA|TRBJ2-2
TGTGCCAGCAGCTTTGGAGGGAACGCGAACACCGGGGAGCTGTTTTTT
CASSFGGNANTGELFF
>NA|TRBV3-1|NA|TRBJ1-6
TGTGCCAGCAGCACTCGAGGGGGGACGGGCTCCTATAATTCACCCCTCCACTTT
CASSTRGGTGSYNSPLHF
>once|TRBV9|NA|TRBJ2-1
TGTGCCAGCAGCTTACGGACTCAGGGTCACAATGAGCAGTTCTTC
CASSLRTQGHNEQFF
>few|TRBV15|NA|TRBJ2-1
TGTGCCACCAGCAGTGAAGAGACTCGGGGGAACGAGCAGTTCTTC
CATSSEETRGNEQFF
>few|TRBV29-1|NA|TRBJ2-2
TGCAGCGGCGTGGTTATGAACACCGGGGAGCTGTTTTTT
CSGVVMNTGELFF
>few|TRBV6-5|NA|TRBJ1-3
TGTGCCAGCAGTAACCGAGGGGGATTCTCTGGAAACACCATATATTTT
CASSNRGGFSGNTIYF
>NA|TRBV7-9|NA|TRBJ2-7
TGTGCCAGCAGCTTAGGTCGTGCGACCGAGCAGTACTTC
CASSLGRATEQYF
>few|TRBV20-1|NA|TRBJ2-2
TGCAGTGCCCGGGACCCTCGAACCGGGGAGCTGTTTTTT
CSARDPRTGELFF
>few|TRBV7-3|NA|TRBJ2-3
TGTGCCAGCAGCTCCGTAGGTACAGATACGCAGTATTTT
CASSSVGTDTQYF
>NA|TRBV7-3|TRBD1|TRBJ1-2
TGTGCCAGCAGCTTAAACCAACAGGGGTATGGCTACACCTTC
CASSLNQQGYGYTF
>NA|TRBV5-1|TRBD2|TRBJ2-1
TGCGCCAGCAGCTCAGAGCGGGGGGGCTTGAATGAGCAGTTCTTC
CASSSERGGLNEQFF
>few|TRBV4-3|NA|TRBJ1-6
TGCGCCAGCAGCCGCCCTCAATCACCCCTCCACTTT
CASSRPQSPLHF
>few|TRBV9|TRBD1|TRBJ2-5
TGTGCCAGCAGCCCAGGACAGGGGGACAAGACCCAGTACTTC
CASSPGQGDKTQYF
>NA|TRBV10-3|NA|TRBJ2-7
TGTGCCATCAGTGGTGACATACGGGGCGAGCAGTACTTC
CAISGDIRGEQYF
>many|TRBV4-2|TRBD1|TRBJ2-7
TGTGCCAGCAGCCAAGAACTCACAGGGGTCGGCGACGAGCAGTACTTC
CASSQELTGVGDEQYF
>NA|TRBV13|TRBD1|TRBJ2-7
TGTGCCAGCCGCAGTGAAGGGGGCCGCTACGAGCAGTACTTC
CASRSEGGRYEQYF
>NA|TRBV4-3|NA|TRBJ2-3
TGCGCCAGCAGCCAAGATATAGGCTTTCCGCAGTATTTT
CASSQDIGFPQYF